These 30 T cell receptor beta chains were sequenced from one sample in a study of PD-L1 blockade in urothelial cancer. Clones were sequenced by immunoSEQ multiplex PCR, and TCRdb holds only the in-frame ones, with some missing. The top ten clones hold about 5.3% of a sample with about 52,000 clones, around 82% of them seen once. Source: PBMCs, taken around atezolizumab (anti-PD-L1) treatment. The source is a man aged 40-50 years with urothelial cancer.

V is TRBV28 and J is TRBJ1-5, with D perhaps matching TRBD1 (5 bases). V lost 3 bases and J 5 bases, leaving 14 bases between the germline ends. CDR1 and CDR2 from the germline V gene are MDHEN and SYDVKM. There are 15 residues in the CDR3. The CDR3: CASSFFRDKDQPQHF. The DNA of the CDR3 is TGTGCCAGCAGTTTTTTCAGGGATAAGGATCAGCCCCAGCATTTT.

V gene TRBV19 combines with J gene TRBJ1-4; possibly TRBD1 for D (6 bases). V was shortened by 8 bases and J by 2 bases, with 9 bases between the two germline ends. Germline V gene data show CDR1 as LNHDA and CDR2 as SQIVND (reference sequence). The CDR3 extends over 13 amino acids. For the CDR3, the DNA is TGTGCCAGTCGCGGACAGACTAATGAAAAACTGTTTTTT. This codes for CASRGQTNEKLFF. The full variable domain, with the rest looked up from reference TRBV19 and TRBJ1-4, is DGGITQSPKYLFRKEGQNVTLSCEQNLNHDAMYWYRQDPGQGLRLIYYSQIVNDFQKGDIAEGYSVSREKKESFPLTVTSAQKNPTAFYLCASRGQTNEKLFFGSGTQLSVL.

This chain links TRBV28 with TRBJ2-1; 7 bases line up with TRBD1. This CDR3 has 16 amino acids. Trimming at V came to 4 bases and at J to 5 bases, leaving 11 bases not matched to a gene. Germline assignment: CDR1 MDHEN and CDR2 SYDVKM. CDR3 residues: CASSWWVQGDHNEQFF. CDR3 sequence (DNA): TGTGCCAGCAGTTGGTGGGTGCAGGGGGATCACAATGAGCAGTTCTTC.

V is TRBV11-2 and J is TRBJ2-7, with TRBD1 identical over 8 bases. V gave up 2 bases and J gave up 2 bases; unmatched junction bases: 5. The CDR3 is made up of 15 amino acids. Germline V gives CDR1 SGHAT, CDR2 FQNNGV. CDR3 bases: TGTGCCAGCAGCTTACCCGGACAGGGAACCTACGAGCAGTACTTC. It codes for CASSLPGQGTYEQYF.

This clone was seen just once. The chain recombines TRBV2 with TRBJ2-1; TRBD2 matches at 14 bases. This CDR3 is 16 amino acids long. Germline CDR1 is SNHLY and CDR2 is FYNNEI. The V segment lost 6 bases and the J segment 7 bases; nucleotides outside the gene matches: 8. CDR3 in amino acids: CASSKGLAGGENEQFF. For the CDR3, the DNA is TGTGCCAGCAGCAAAGGACTAGCGGGAGGAGAGAATGAGCAGTTCTTC.

For the CDR3, the DNA is TGTGCCAGCAGCTTCACTAGCGGGAGTAGGGAGACCCAGTACTTC. Its translation is CASSFTSGSRETQYF. The chain employs TRBV7-2 and TRBJ2-5; 11 bases agree with TRBD2. CDR1 is SGHTA, CDR2 FQGNSA, per germline. This CDR3 has 15 amino acids. V was pared by 3 bases and J by 5 bases, with 5 bases of the junction left unmatched.

The chain combines TRBV2 with TRBJ2-1, with D tentatively TRBD2 (6 bases). This CDR3 region has 16 residues. V lost 0 bases and J 2 bases, leaving 11 bases between the germline ends. Germline-derived CDR1 and CDR2 are SNHLY and FYNNEI. The CDR3 region is CASSEAVGRTYNEQFF. In nucleotides, the CDR3 is TGTGCCAGCAGTGAAGCGGTGGGGAGGACCTACAATGAGCAGTTCTTC.

The gene calls are TRBV5-6 and TRBJ2-1; D is undetermined. Between the trimmed V and J ends, which lost 0 bases and 7 bases, there was a span of 8 bases. From germline, CDR1 is SGHDT and CDR2 YYEEEE. This CDR3 has 13 amino acids. The CDR3 sequence: CASSLAVRNEQFF. The CDR3, as DNA: TGTGCCAGCAGCTTGGCTGTCCGGAATGAGCAGTTCTTC.

The J gene is TRBJ2-2, the V gene TRBV9; TRBD1 agrees at 7 bases. CDR3 size: 16 residues. J gave up 6 bases and V 3 bases, and 11 bases lay outside the gene matches. Germline V gene lookup returns CDR1 SGDLS and CDR2 YYNGEE. Written as DNA, the CDR3 is TGTGCCAGCAGCGGAAGACAGGGAAGAAACTCCGGGGAGCTGTTTTTT. This encodes CASSGRQGRNSGELFF.

CDR3 nucleotides: TGCAGCGTTCCTATGGGACTAGCGGGAGGGGGACGGAACGAGCAGTACTTC. Encoded protein: CSVPMGLAGGGRNEQYF. The chain carries TRBV29-1 and TRBJ2-7; TRBD2 aligns across 16 bases. The CDR3 totals 17 residues. Germline CDR1 is SQVTM and CDR2 is ANQGSEA. Unmatched junction bases numbered 12, after V lost 5 bases and J lost 5 bases.

The J gene is TRBJ1-2, the V gene TRBV11-3; possible D gene TRBD1, 6 bases. V shed 5 bases and J shed 4 bases, with 17 bases lying between them. This CDR3 has 15 residues. From germline, CDR1 is SGHNT and CDR2 YENEEA. The CDR3 loop is CASSQPDSPGYGYTF. DNA of the CDR3: TGTGCCAGCAGCCAACCGGACAGCCCAGGCTATGGCTACACCTTC.

The count of this clone is one. V is TRBV19 and J is TRBJ2-7; 14 nucleotides line up with TRBD2. Germline CDR1 reads LNHDA; CDR2 reads SQIVND (reference sequence). This CDR3 is built from 17 residues. Trimming removed 8 bases from V and 0 bases from J; junction bases left unmatched: 9. CDR3 nucleotides: TGTGCCAGTGGCCCGGGACTAGCGGGAGTCAGCTCCTACGAGCAGTACTTC. It specifies CASGPGLAGVSSYEQYF. The full variable domain, its missing parts supplied by reference TRBV19 and TRBJ2-7, is DGGITQSPKYLFRKEGQNVTLSCEQNLNHDAMYWYRQDPGQGLRLIYYSQIVNDFQKGDIAEGYSVSREKKESFPLTVTSAQKNPTAFYLCASGPGLAGVSSYEQYFGPGTRLTVT.

This clone came up once. The genes are TRBV14 and TRBJ2-7, with 8 bases aligning to TRBD2. The CDR3 is 14 residues long. The germline V gene has CDR1 SGHDN and CDR2 FVKESK. With 2 bases clipped from V and 0 bases from J, the junction kept 0 bases outside the gene matches. The chain's CDR3 is CASSQSGSSYEQYF. CDR3 bases: TGTGCCAGCAGCCAAAGCGGGAGCTCCTACGAGCAGTACTTC.

This clone was seen a handful of times. V and J are TRBV10-1 and TRBJ1-2, with TRBD1 matching over 8 bases. V shed 0 bases, J shed 8 bases, and the junction held 8 bases outside the gene matches. CDR1 and CDR2 (germline): WNHNN, SYGVQD (reference sequence). The CDR3 contains 15 residues. The CDR3 reads CASSESSGGEAGYTF. In DNA form, the CDR3 reads TGCGCCAGCAGTGAGTCGTCAGGGGGCGAGGCGGGCTACACCTTC.

V gene TRBV28 combines with J gene TRBJ1-5; D is uncertain. CDR3 length: 12 residues. The germline CDR1 and CDR2 sequences are MDHEN and SYDVKM. As DNA, the CDR3 is TGTGCTGCCCGGGGATTCGGTCAGCCCCAGCATTTT. This translates into CAARGFGQPQHF.

The chain is built from TRBV6-1 and TRBJ2-7; TRBD1 might be the D (5 bases). Germline-derived CDR1 and CDR2 are MNHNS and SASEGT. This CDR3 has 12 amino acids. Trimming left V 6 bases short and J 4 bases short, with 10 bases between. The CDR3 sequence is CASRGDSYEQYF. The CDR3 nucleotides are TGTGCCAGCAGAGGCGACAGTTACGAGCAGTACTTC.

The J gene is TRBJ2-2, the V gene TRBV29-1; D unclear. The germline V gene has CDR1 SQVTM and CDR2 ANQGSEA. V lost 5 bases and J lost 4, with 14 bases in between. The CDR3 has 14 residues. CDR3 region: CSVSSGPGTGELFF. DNA for the CDR3: TGCAGCGTTAGCTCTGGGCCCGGCACCGGGGAGCTGTTTTTT.

The chain joins TRBV6-5 to TRBJ1-1; tentative D call: TRBD1 (5 bases). Trimming took off 4 bases at V and 1 base at J, with 13 bases between the two ends. The CDR3 covers 15 residues. Per germline, CDR1 MNHEY and CDR2 SVGAGI. CDR3 nucleotides: TGTGCCAGCAGTTCGCCGGGACTCCAGAACACTGAAGCTTTCTTT. Amino acid sequence: CASSSPGLQNTEAFF.

The chain recombines TRBV15 with TRBJ2-1; TRBD2 might be the D (6 bases). From germline, CDR1 is LNHNV and CDR2 YYDKDF (reference sequence). V shed 0 bases and J shed 9 bases, with 12 bases lying between them. The CDR3 has 14 residues. CDR3 in DNA: TGTGCCACCAGCAGAGATCGGGGGTGGGGTGAGCAGTTCTTC. Its translation is CATSRDRGWGEQFF.

This chain uses TRBV28 with TRBJ1-2; TRBD1 agrees at 7 bases. The J segment lost 2 bases and the V segment lost 5 bases, leaving 5 bases of the junction unmatched. The germline gives CDR1 MDHEN, CDR2 SYDVKM. The CDR3 covers 14 residues. CDR3 sequence: CASSLPGQNYGYTF. The CDR3 nucleotides read TGTGCCAGCAGTCTACCGGGACAGAACTATGGCTACACCTTC.

The V and J genes are TRBV30 and TRBJ2-2; no reliable D call. V lost 3 bases and J 5 bases, leaving 13 bases between the germline ends. Germline V CDR1 and CDR2: GTSNPN, SVGIG (reference sequence). The CDR3 is 14 amino acids. The CDR3: CAWRNPLRTGELFF. The CDR3, as DNA: TGTGCCTGGAGGAATCCCCTCCGGACCGGGGAGCTGTTTTTT.

A few counts support this clone. J is TRBJ1-2 and V is TRBV4-2; D gene unclear. V gave up 0 bases and J gave up 8 bases, with 13 bases separating them. This CDR3 region has 14 residues. Germline V gene sequence: CDR1 LGHNA, CDR2 YNFKEQ. CDR3 protein: CASSQDRTMVGYTF. CDR3 sequence (DNA): TGTGCCAGCAGCCAAGACAGGACTATGGTCGGCTACACCTTC.

This clone was found once. The chain couples TRBV27 to TRBJ2-7, with a tentative D call TRBD1 (6 bases). Germline V lookup: CDR1 MNHEY, CDR2 SMNVEV (reference sequence). Deletions cut 6 bases from V and 4 bases from J, with 13 bases between. This CDR3 has 13 residues. CDR3 coding DNA: TGTGCCAGCAGCCCTGGGGGCGGGTACGAGCAGTACTTC. This codes for CASSPGGGYEQYF.

CDR3 DNA sequence: TGTGCCAGTAGTGCCCAGCGGGAGAGACGCGAGCAGTTCTTC. Amino acid sequence: CASSAQRERREQFF. The rearrangement joins TRBV19 to TRBJ2-1; TRBD2 aligns across 8 bases. CDR3 size: 14 residues. Germline values: CDR1 LNHDA, CDR2 SQIVND (reference sequence). The junction had 10 bases not matched to a gene; V was cut back by 5 bases and J by 10 bases.

For this clone: Other DNA sequences in the same sample also yield this CDR3. This rearrangement joins TRBV18 to TRBJ2-5, with D perhaps TRBD2 (7 bases). The CDR3 is 13 residues long. V was cut by 3 bases and J by 4 bases, with 9 bases left in between. Germline CDR1 KGHSH, CDR2 LQKENI. Written as DNA, the CDR3 is TGTGCCAGCTCACCGAGGGGGGGAGAGACCCAGTACTTC. Translated, it gives CASSPRGGETQYF.

This chain joins TRBV6-1 and TRBJ1-1, with TRBD1 identical over 8 bases. In germline, CDR1 is MNHNS, CDR2 SASEGT. The CDR3 length is 14 residues. The trim removed 7 bases at V and 5 bases at J, leaving 9 bases unmatched. The CDR3 loop is CASNDRDRRTEAFF. The CDR3 nucleotides read TGTGCCAGCAACGACCGGGACAGGAGAACTGAAGCTTTCTTT.

V is TRBV18 and J is TRBJ2-3; D ambiguous. The V end was cut by 5 bases, the J end by 4 bases, with 16 bases between. The CDR3 has 15 amino acids. The germline V gene encodes CDR1 KGHSH and CDR2 LQKENI. CDR3 region: CASSTPLRQSDTQYF. In DNA form, the CDR3 reads TGTGCCAGCTCAACCCCACTTCGACAATCAGATACGCAGTATTTT.

The rearrangement uses TRBV19 and TRBJ2-7, with 9 bases aligning to TRBD1. Germline CDR1 is LNHDA and CDR2 is SQIVND (reference sequence). The CDR3 runs to 16 residues. V dropped 7 bases and J dropped 0; count of bases not matched to a gene: 10. This CDR3 is CASKSSGTGISYEQYF. DNA for the CDR3: TGTGCCAGTAAAAGTTCCGGGACAGGGATCTCCTACGAGCAGTACTTC.

The V gene is TRBV5-6, the J gene TRBJ1-2, with 9 bases matching TRBD1. V was clipped by 4 bases and J by 8 bases; unmatched bases: 3. Germline CDR1 and CDR2: SGHDT and YYEEEE. This CDR3 comprises 12 residues. In DNA form, the CDR3 reads TGTGCCAGCAGCCAGGACAGGGGAGGCTACACCTTC. Translation: CASSQDRGGYTF.

The rearrangement links TRBV28 to TRBJ1-1; 8 bases map to TRBD1. Germline loops: CDR1 MDHEN, CDR2 SYDVKM. This CDR3 has 16 residues. The V gene end was trimmed by 8 bases and the J gene end by 3 bases; junction bases not matched to a gene: 14. The CDR3 coding sequence is TGTGCCAGCGTACCGGGACAGGTCCTTTGGGACACTGAAGCTTTCTTT. This encodes CASVPGQVLWDTEAFF.